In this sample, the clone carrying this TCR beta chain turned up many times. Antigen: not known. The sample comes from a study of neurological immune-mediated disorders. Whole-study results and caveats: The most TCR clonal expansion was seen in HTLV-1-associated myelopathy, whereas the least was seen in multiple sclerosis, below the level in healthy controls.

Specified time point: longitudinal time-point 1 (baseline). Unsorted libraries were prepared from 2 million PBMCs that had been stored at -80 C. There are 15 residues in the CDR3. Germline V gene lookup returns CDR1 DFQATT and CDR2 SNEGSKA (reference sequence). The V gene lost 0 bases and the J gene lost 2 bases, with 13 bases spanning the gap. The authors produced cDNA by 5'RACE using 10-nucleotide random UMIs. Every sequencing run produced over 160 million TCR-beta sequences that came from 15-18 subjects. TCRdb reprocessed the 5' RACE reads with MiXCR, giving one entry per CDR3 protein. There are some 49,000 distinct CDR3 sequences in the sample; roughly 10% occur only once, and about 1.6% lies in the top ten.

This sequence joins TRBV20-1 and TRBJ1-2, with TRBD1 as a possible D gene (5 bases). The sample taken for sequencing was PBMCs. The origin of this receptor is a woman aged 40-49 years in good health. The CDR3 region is CSARDGSGTNYGYTF. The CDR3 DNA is TGCAGTGCTAGAGATGGGTCCGGGACCAACTATGGCTACACCTTC.